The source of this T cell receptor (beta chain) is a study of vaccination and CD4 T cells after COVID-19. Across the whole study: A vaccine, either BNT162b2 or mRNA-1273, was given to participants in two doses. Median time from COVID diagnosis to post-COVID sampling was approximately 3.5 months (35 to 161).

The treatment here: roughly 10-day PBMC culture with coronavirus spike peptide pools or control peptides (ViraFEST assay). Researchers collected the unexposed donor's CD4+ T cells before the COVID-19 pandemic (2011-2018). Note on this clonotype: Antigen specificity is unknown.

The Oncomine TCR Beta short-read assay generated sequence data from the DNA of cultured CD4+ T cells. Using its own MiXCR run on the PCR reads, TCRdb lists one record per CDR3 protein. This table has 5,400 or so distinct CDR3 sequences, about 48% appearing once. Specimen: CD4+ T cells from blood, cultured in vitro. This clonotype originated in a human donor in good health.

The CDR3 loop reads CASRWWGTDTEAFF. CDR3 nucleotide sequence: TGTGCCAGCAGGTGGTGGGGGACAGACACTGAAGCTTTCTTT. The rearrangement links TRBV5-8 to TRBJ1-1, with TRBD1 identical over 7 bases. The CDR3 spans 14 residues. Germline trimming cut 5 bases from V and 3 bases from J; bases unmatched to any gene: 7. The germline gives CDR1 SGHTS, CDR2 YDEGEE.